These T cell receptor beta chains were read from a single sample in a study of Tregs in tolerant kidney transplant recipients. Sequencing used immunoSEQ multiplex PCR; TCRdb keeps in-frame clones, though not all of them. The repertoire includes roughly 86,000 clones, 90% to 95% of them detected once, and 1.6% sits in the top ten. The sample in question was CD4+ T cells from blood (PBMCs), obtained 12 months after the transplant. The source of these receptors is a human patient who received a combined kidney and bone marrow transplant. The graft donor may be the source of some T cells. Both conserved end residues are part of each CDR3. Fields, in order: J gene, V gene, D gene, clone size, CDR3 length, CDR3 protein, CDR3 DNA. The D gene is left open where the match is weak. Size values are once, few and many counts, or a class for expanded clones, and some rows have none.

j_gene: TRBJ1-2; v_gene: TRBV7-9; d_gene: NA; abundance: NA; len: 15; CDR3aa: CASSPGRVANYGYTF; CDR3nt: TGTGCCAGCAGCCCGGGAAGGGTGGCTAACTATGGCTACACCTTC
j_gene: TRBJ1-2; v_gene: TRBV5-1; d_gene: NA; abundance: NA; len: 15; CDR3aa: CASSLGREIGYGYTF; CDR3nt: TGCGCCAGCAGCTTGGGTCGGGAAATCGGCTATGGCTACACCTTC
j_gene: TRBJ2-3; v_gene: TRBV29-1; d_gene: TRBD2; abundance: NA; len: 16; CDR3aa: CSVEPGLAGGPDTQYF; CDR3nt: TGCAGCGTTGAACCGGGACTAGCGGGAGGGCCAGATACGCAGTATTTT
j_gene: TRBJ1-1; v_gene: TRBV27; d_gene: TRBD1; abundance: NA; len: 15; CDR3aa: CASSFVGGAGSEAFF; CDR3nt: TGTGCCAGCAGTTTTGTAGGGGGCGCGGGGTCTGAAGCTTTCTTT
j_gene: TRBJ2-2; v_gene: TRBV7-3; d_gene: TRBD2; abundance: NA; len: 17; CDR3aa: CASSRTSGRRNTGELFF; CDR3nt: TGTGCCAGCAGCCGGACTAGCGGGAGGCGAAACACCGGGGAGCTGTTTTTT
j_gene: TRBJ1-5; v_gene: TRBV5-6; d_gene: TRBD1; abundance: NA; len: 15; CDR3aa: CASSSRQGGGQPQHF; CDR3nt: TGTGCCAGCAGCTCGAGACAGGGCGGTGGTCAGCCCCAGCATTTT
j_gene: TRBJ2-3; v_gene: TRBV18; d_gene: NA; abundance: NA; len: 15; CDR3aa: CASSRNAGLGDTQYF; CDR3nt: TGTGCCAGCTCACGTAACGCGGGATTGGGGGATACGCAGTATTTT
j_gene: TRBJ2-3; v_gene: TRBV4-1; d_gene: TRBD2; abundance: NA; len: 16; CDR3aa: CASSTPGLQNTDTQYF; CDR3nt: TGCGCCAGCAGCACGCCGGGACTACAAAACACAGATACGCAGTATTTT
j_gene: TRBJ1-4; v_gene: TRBV5-6; d_gene: TRBD1; abundance: NA; len: 17; CDR3aa: CASSLGQHLAINEKLFF; CDR3nt: TGTGCCAGCAGCCTGGGACAGCATCTTGCCATTAATGAAAAACTGTTTTTT
j_gene: TRBJ2-7; v_gene: TRBV30; d_gene: TRBD1; abundance: NA; len: 14; CDR3aa: CAWKAGTGLLKQYF; CDR3nt: TGTGCCTGGAAAGCCGGGACAGGGCTCCTAAAGCAGTACTTC
j_gene: TRBJ1-2; v_gene: TRBV7-8; d_gene: TRBD1; abundance: NA; len: 15; CDR3aa: CASSTTGQGLGGYTF; CDR3nt: TGTGCCAGCAGCACAACGGGACAGGGGTTAGGAGGCTACACCTTC
j_gene: TRBJ2-3; v_gene: TRBV6-1; d_gene: TRBD2; abundance: NA; len: 15; CDR3aa: CASSLAGPSTDTQYF; CDR3nt: TGTGCCAGCAGTCTAGCGGGGCCCAGCACAGATACGCAGTATTTT
j_gene: TRBJ1-2; v_gene: TRBV19; d_gene: TRBD1; abundance: NA; len: 14; CDR3aa: CASSRTGSGYGYTF; CDR3nt: TGTGCCAGTAGTAGGACAGGGAGTGGCTATGGCTACACCTTC
j_gene: TRBJ2-2; v_gene: TRBV11-3; d_gene: NA; abundance: NA; len: 15; CDR3aa: CASSTNGQGTGELFF; CDR3nt: TGTGCCAGCAGCACCAATGGGCAGGGGACCGGGGAGCTGTTTTTT
j_gene: TRBJ2-7; v_gene: TRBV2; d_gene: TRBD1; abundance: NA; len: 12; CDR3aa: CASRPNRGEQYF; CDR3nt: TGTGCCAGCAGACCCAACAGGGGAGAGCAGTACTTC
j_gene: TRBJ2-1; v_gene: TRBV30; d_gene: NA; abundance: NA; len: 12; CDR3aa: CAWSQTSYEQFF; CDR3nt: TGTGCCTGGAGTCAGACTAGTTATGAGCAGTTCTTC
j_gene: TRBJ1-1; v_gene: TRBV7-6; d_gene: NA; abundance: NA; len: 15; CDR3aa: CASSLDIGGNTEAFF; CDR3nt: TGTGCCAGCAGCTTAGACATCGGCGGGAACACTGAAGCTTTCTTT
j_gene: TRBJ1-6; v_gene: TRBV18; d_gene: TRBD1; abundance: NA; len: 16; CDR3aa: CASSSLWTGSNSPLHF; CDR3nt: TGTGCCAGCTCATCTTTGTGGACAGGGTCCAATTCCCCCCTCCACTTT
j_gene: TRBJ2-1; v_gene: TRBV19; d_gene: TRBD1; abundance: NA; len: 17; CDR3aa: CASSIELSGGYYNEQFF; CDR3nt: TGTGCCAGTAGTATAGAGCTGTCAGGGGGCTACTACAATGAGCAGTTCTTC
j_gene: TRBJ1-5; v_gene: TRBV28; d_gene: NA; abundance: NA; len: 14; CDR3aa: CASSLAPTQQPQHF; CDR3nt: TGTGCCAGCAGTCTGGCCCCAACCCAGCAGCCCCAGCATTTT
j_gene: TRBJ1-3; v_gene: TRBV6-5; d_gene: NA; abundance: once; len: 14; CDR3aa: CASSYSASGNTIYF; CDR3nt: TGTGCCAGCAGTTACTCGGCCTCTGGAAACACCATATATTTT
j_gene: TRBJ2-7; v_gene: TRBV7-8; d_gene: TRBD1; abundance: NA; len: 13; CDR3aa: CASSFGTGGEQYF; CDR3nt: TGTGCCAGCAGCTTTGGGACAGGGGGAGAGCAGTACTTC